This entry describes one T cell receptor beta chain. Its matching antigen is unknown. This entry comes from a study of shared clonotypes between healthy human individuals. Generated by immunoSEQ multiplex PCR, the TCRdb table keeps only in-frame clones and is missing some. Counted here are roughly 1,000,000 clones, 70% to 80% occurring once; the ten biggest clones make up roughly 0.55%. Germline V gene data show CDR1 as SGHDT and CDR2 as YYEEEE. V gave up 2 bases and J gave up 3 bases; unmatched junction bases: 7. This CDR3 is 17 amino acids long. Regarding the study as a whole: Compared with clonotypes that all four donors shared, non-shared clonotypes had lower generation probabilities.

The chain links TRBV5-6 to TRBJ2-2; 10 nucleotides match TRBD1. This TCR was recovered from a man in his late teens or twenties in good health. Some clones in this sample may be carry-over from other donors' samples. The specimen was memory CD4+ T cells from PBMCs. Indicated subset: CD45RA-negative fraction. The CDR3 loop is CASSLGAGTGDTGELFF. CDR3 coding DNA: TGTGCCAGCAGCTTAGGGGCCGGGACAGGGGACACCGGGGAGCTGTTTTTT.